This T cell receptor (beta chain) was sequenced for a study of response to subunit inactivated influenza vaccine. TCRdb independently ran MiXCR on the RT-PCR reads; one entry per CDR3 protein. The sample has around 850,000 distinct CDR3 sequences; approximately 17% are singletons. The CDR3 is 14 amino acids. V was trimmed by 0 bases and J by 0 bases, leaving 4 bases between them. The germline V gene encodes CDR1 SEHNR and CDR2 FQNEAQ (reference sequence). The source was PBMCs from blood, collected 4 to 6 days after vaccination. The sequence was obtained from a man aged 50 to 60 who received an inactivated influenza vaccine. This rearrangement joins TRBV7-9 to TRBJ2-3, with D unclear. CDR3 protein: CASSLAHSTDTQYF. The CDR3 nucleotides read TGTGCCAGCAGCTTAGCACACAGCACAGATACGCAGTATTTT.